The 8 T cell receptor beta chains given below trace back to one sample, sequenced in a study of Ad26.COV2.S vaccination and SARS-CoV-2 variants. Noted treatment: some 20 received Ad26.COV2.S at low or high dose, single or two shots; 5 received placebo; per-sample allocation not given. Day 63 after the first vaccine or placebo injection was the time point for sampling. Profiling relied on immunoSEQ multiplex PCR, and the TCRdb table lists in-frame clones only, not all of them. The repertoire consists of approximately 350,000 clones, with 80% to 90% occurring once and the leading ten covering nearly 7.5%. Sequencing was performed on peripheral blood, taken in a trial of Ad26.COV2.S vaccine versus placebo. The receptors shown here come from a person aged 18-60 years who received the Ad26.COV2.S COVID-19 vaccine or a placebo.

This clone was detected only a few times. CDR3 nucleotides: TGCGCCAGCGGGCCGGGACAGATTTTTTCCTACGAGCAGTACTTC. It translates to CASGPGQIFSYEQYF. This chain joins TRBV5-1 and TRBJ2-7; TRBD1 agrees at 7 bases. This CDR3 spans 15 amino acids. Germline CDR1 is SGHRS and CDR2 is YFSETQ. Trimming took 7 bases from V and 1 from J; bases not matched to a gene: 11.

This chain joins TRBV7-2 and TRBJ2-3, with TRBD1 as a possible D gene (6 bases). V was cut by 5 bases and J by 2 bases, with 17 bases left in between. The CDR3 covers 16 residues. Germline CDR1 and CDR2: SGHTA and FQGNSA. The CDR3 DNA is TGTGCCAGCAGCGTAGTCGGGACACCCTCCACAGATACGCAGTATTTT. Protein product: CASSVVGTPSTDTQYF.

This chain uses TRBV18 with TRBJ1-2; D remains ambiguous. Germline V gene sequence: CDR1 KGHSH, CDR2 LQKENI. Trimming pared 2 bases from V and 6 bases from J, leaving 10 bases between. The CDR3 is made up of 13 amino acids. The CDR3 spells CASSPAEANGYTF. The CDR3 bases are TGTGCCAGCTCACCAGCCGAAGCCAATGGCTACACCTTC.

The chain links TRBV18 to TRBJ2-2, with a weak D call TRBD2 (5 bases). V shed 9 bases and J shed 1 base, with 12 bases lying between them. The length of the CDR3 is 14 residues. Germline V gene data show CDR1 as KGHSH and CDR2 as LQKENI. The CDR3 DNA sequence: TGTGCCAGTTCAGAGGGCCTGAACACCGGGGAGCTGTTTTTT. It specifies CASSEGLNTGELFF.

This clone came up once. CDR3 in amino acids: CASSSLAGGTDTQYF. The CDR3 DNA reads TGTGCCAGCAGCTCCTTAGCGGGGGGCACAGATACGCAGTATTTT. The chain uses TRBV27 and TRBJ2-3; the match to TRBD2 covers 9 bases. CDR3 length: 15 residues. The germline CDR1 and CDR2 sequences are MNHEY and SMNVEV (reference sequence). The trim removed 6 bases at V and 1 base at J, leaving 5 bases unmatched.

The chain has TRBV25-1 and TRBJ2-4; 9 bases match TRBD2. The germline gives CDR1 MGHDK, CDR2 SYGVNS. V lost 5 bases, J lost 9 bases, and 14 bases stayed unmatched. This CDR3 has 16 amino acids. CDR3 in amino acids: CASSSLGGGGLVIQYF. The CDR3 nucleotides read TGTGCCAGCAGTTCCCTTGGCGGGGGGGGCCTTGTCATTCAGTACTTC.

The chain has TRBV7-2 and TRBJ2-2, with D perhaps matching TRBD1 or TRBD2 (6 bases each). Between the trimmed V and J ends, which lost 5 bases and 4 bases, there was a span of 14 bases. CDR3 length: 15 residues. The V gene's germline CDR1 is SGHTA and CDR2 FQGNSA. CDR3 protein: CASSLGGPSTGELFF. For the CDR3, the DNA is TGTGCCAGCAGCCTAGGGGGGCCAAGCACCGGGGAGCTGTTTTTT. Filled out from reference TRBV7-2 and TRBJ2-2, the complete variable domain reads GAGVSQSPSNKVTEKGKDVELRCDPISGHTALYWYRQSLGQGLEFLIYFQGNSAPDKSGLPSDRFSAERTGGSVSTLTIQRTQQEDSAVYLCASSLGGPSTGELFFGEGSRLTVL.

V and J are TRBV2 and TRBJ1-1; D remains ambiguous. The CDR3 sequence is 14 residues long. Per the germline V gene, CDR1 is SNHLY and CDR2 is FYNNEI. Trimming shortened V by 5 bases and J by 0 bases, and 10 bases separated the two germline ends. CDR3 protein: CASSSLYLNTEAFF. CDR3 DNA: TGTGCCAGCAGTTCCTTATATTTGAACACTGAAGCTTTCTTT.